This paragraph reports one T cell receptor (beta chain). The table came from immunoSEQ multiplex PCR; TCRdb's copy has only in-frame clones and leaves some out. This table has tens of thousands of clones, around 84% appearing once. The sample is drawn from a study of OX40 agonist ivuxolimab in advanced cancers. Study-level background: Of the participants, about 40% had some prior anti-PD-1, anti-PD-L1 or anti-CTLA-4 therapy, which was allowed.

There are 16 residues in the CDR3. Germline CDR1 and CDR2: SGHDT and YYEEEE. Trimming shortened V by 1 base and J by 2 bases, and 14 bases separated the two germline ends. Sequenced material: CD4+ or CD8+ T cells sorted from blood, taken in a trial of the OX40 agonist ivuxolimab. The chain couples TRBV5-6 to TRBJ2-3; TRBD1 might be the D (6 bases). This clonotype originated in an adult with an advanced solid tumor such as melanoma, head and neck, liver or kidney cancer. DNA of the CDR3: TGTGCCAGCAGCTTGAACGGACAGACTATCACAGATACGCAGTATTTT. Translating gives CASSLNGQTITDTQYF.